This entry lists 27 T cell receptor beta chains sequenced from one sample in a study of molecular identifiers for immune sequencing clone quantification. A single record per CDR3 protein comes from TCRdb applying MiXCR to the PCR reads. The table has approximately 35,000 distinct CDR3 sequences, 19% seen once. Sequences were obtained from naive CD8+ T cells from blood, with Jurkat cell RNA spiked in. Regarding subset: FACS-sorted CD8+CD4-CCR7+CD45RA+ naive T cells. Receptor source: a human donor in good health. Some libraries in this study had Jurkat cell RNA spiked in.

As regards this clonotype: With a much larger clone just one base away, this may be a read error. The chain employs TRBV9 and TRBJ1-1; D unclear. The CDR3 contains 17 residues. The germline V gene encodes CDR1 SGDLS and CDR2 YYNGEE. The CDR3: CASSESPRRNLNTGAFF. The DNA for the CDR3 is TGTGCCAGCAGCGAGAGCCCAAGGAGAAATCTGAACACTGGAGCTTTCTTT. The full variable domain, with the rest looked up from reference TRBV9 and TRBJ1-1, is DSGVTQTPKHLITATGQRVTLRCSPRSGDLSVYWYQQSLDQGLQFLIQYYNGEERAKGNILERFSAQQFPDLHSELNLSSLELGDSALYFCASSESPRRNLNTGAFFGQGTRLTVV.

This clonotype was seen many times. The rearrangement joins TRBV12-3 or TRBV12-4 to TRBJ2-1, with 7 bases aligning to TRBD2. CDR3 length equals 12 residues. The junction had 1 base not matched to a gene; V was cut back by 5 bases and J by 6 bases. The CDR3 DNA is TGTGCCAGCAGTCGCGGGGGCAATGAGCAGTTCTTC. As protein: CASSRGGNEQFF.

This clonotype has ten or more counts. The chain links TRBV28 to TRBJ2-7, with 8 bases aligning to TRBD1. V lost 3 bases to trimming and J lost 2 bases; unmatched junction nucleotides: 3. Germline lookup yields CDR1 MDHEN and CDR2 SYDVKM. The CDR3 spans 14 residues. CDR3 in amino acids: CASSLGQVPYEQYF. In DNA form, the CDR3 reads TGTGCCAGCAGTTTGGGACAGGTCCCCTACGAGCAGTACTTC.

This clonotype was seen a few times. Just one base apart from a much larger clone, this may be a read error. The V gene is TRBV4-3, the J gene TRBJ2-3; 10 bases fit TRBD2. The CDR3 totals 17 residues. CDR1 and CDR2 (germline): LGHNA, YSLEER. This chain's CDR3 is CANSQALAGGAHDTQYF. The CDR3 DNA reads as TGCGCCAACAGCCAAGCTTTAGCGGGGGGAGCTCACGATACGCAGTATTTT.

This chain joins TRBV12-3 or TRBV12-4 and TRBJ1-1; D is perhaps TRBD1 (6 bases). The CDR3 is 14 amino acids. Trimming pared 4 bases from V and 4 bases from J, leaving 13 bases between. The CDR3 loop is CASSWQEGGTEAFF. Here the CDR3 DNA reads TGTGCCAGCAGTTGGCAGGAGGGGGGCACTGAAGCTTTCTTT.

Concerning this clonotype: Possible read error: a much larger clone is one base away. CDR3 in amino acids: CASSFGRSTEAFF. For the CDR3, the DNA is TGTGCCAGCAGTTTTGGACGTTCGACTGAAGCTTTCTTT. The genes are TRBV12-3 or TRBV12-4 and TRBJ1-1; D is undetermined. V shed 3 bases and J shed 5 bases, with 10 bases lying between them. The CDR3 consists of 13 residues.

This clonotype occurred many times. The genes are TRBV5-4 and TRBJ1-1; TRBD1 is a possible D gene (5 bases). Per the germline V gene, CDR1 is SGHNT and CDR2 is YYREEE (reference sequence). Trimming shortened V by 5 bases and J by 2 bases, and 10 bases separated the two germline ends. This CDR3 has 13 residues. The CDR3 region is CASRPTGNTEAFF. The CDR3 DNA is TGTGCCAGCAGACCTACAGGTAACACTGAAGCTTTCTTT.

This clonotype turned up a few times. Written as DNA, the CDR3 is TGCGCCAGCAGCCAAGATACACCGGGGTACAATGAGCAGTTCTTC. The encoded protein is CASSQDTPGYNEQFF. This chain links TRBV4-3 with TRBJ2-1, with D possibly matching TRBD2 (5 bases). V shed 0 bases and J shed 4 bases, with 10 bases lying between them. Germline-derived CDR1 and CDR2 are LGHNA and YSLEER. The CDR3 length is 15 residues.

This clonotype has at least ten counts. The chain links TRBV30 to TRBJ2-1; D may be TRBD2 (6 bases). Trimming pared 3 bases from V and 3 bases from J, leaving 12 bases between. The germline CDR1 and CDR2 sequences are GTSNPN and SVGIG (reference sequence). CDR3 size: 14 residues. DNA for the CDR3: TGTGCCTGGAGGATTGGCGGGATCTACAATGAGCAGTTCTTC. Translated, it gives CAWRIGGIYNEQFF.

Details on this clonotype: With a much larger clone just one base away, this may be a read error. J is TRBJ2-2 and V is TRBV6-6, with TRBD2 identical over 10 bases. With V trimmed by 0 bases and J by 2 bases, 9 bases remained unmatched. The CDR3 covers 19 residues. Germline CDR1 and CDR2: MNHNY and SVGAGI (reference sequence). The CDR3 protein is CASSYSLVTSGANTGELFF. Here the CDR3 DNA reads TGTGCCAGCAGTTACTCGTTGGTTACTAGCGGGGCTAACACCGGGGAGCTGTTTTTT.

This clonotype was seen at least ten times. The chain has TRBV28 and TRBJ2-7; 8 bases map to TRBD1. The junction had 15 bases not matched to a gene; V was cut back by 5 bases and J by 9 bases. The CDR3 is 15 amino acids. In germline, CDR1 is MDHEN, CDR2 SYDVKM. The CDR3 DNA is TGTGCCAGCAGTAACGGACAGGGCCGCCTACGTGCGCAGTACTTC. This sequence encodes CASSNGQGRLRAQYF. The full variable domain, rest sourced from reference TRBV28 and TRBJ2-7, is DVKVTQSSRYLVKRTGEKVFLECVQDMDHENMFWYRQDPGLGLRLIYFSYDVKMKEKGDIPEGYSVSREKKERFSLILESASTNQTSMYLCASSNGQGRLRAQYFGPGTRLTVT.

The table lists this clonotype with many counts. V and J are TRBV29-1 and TRBJ2-3, with D maybe TRBD2 (5 bases). CDR1 is SQVTM, CDR2 ANQGSEA, per germline. Trimming removed 8 bases at V and 2 bases at J, with 17 bases between. This CDR3 has 14 residues. The CDR3 coding sequence is TGCAGCTCCGCGGGTGGGGATTCCACAGATACGCAGTATTTT. It specifies CSSAGGDSTDTQYF.

The rearrangement uses TRBV21-1 and TRBJ1-6. TRBV21-1 is annotated as a pseudogene. CDR3 length equals 14 residues. CDR3: CASSKGRPNSPLHF. The CDR3 DNA reads as TGTGCCAGCAGCAAAGGACGGCCAAATTCACCCCTCCACTTT.

This clonotype was found many times. The gene calls are TRBV28 and TRBJ2-1; 7 nucleotides agree with TRBD1. The CDR3 contains 17 residues. The J segment lost 0 bases and the V segment lost 4 bases, leaving 9 bases of the junction unmatched. CDR1 MDHEN and CDR2 SYDVKM come from the germline V gene. The CDR3 DNA is TGTGCCAGCAGTTATACCACCCAGGGGGACTCCTACAATGAGCAGTTCTTC. This encodes CASSYTTQGDSYNEQFF.

The sample holds many counts of this clonotype. The rearrangement uses TRBV30 and TRBJ1-1; D not resolved. CDR3 length equals 14 residues. Between the trimmed V and J ends, which lost 1 base and 0 bases, there was a span of 9 bases. Per the germline V gene, CDR1 is GTSNPN and CDR2 is SVGIG (reference sequence). Written as DNA, the CDR3 is TGTGCCTGGAGTGGACCTCTCATGAACACTGAAGCTTTCTTT. Translating gives CAWSGPLMNTEAFF.

The sample holds one count of this clonotype. A much larger clone differs from this one at a single base, so this may be a read error. The chain uses TRBV29-1 and TRBJ2-7, with 7 bases that match TRBD2. Trimming cost V 4 bases and J 2 bases; bases outside gene matches: 8. The CDR3 is 14 amino acids. The V gene's germline CDR1 is SQVTM and CDR2 ANQGSEA. The CDR3 is CSVVSSGPPYEQYF. The DNA of the CDR3 is TGCAGCGTTGTTTCTAGCGGTCCCCCCTACGAGCAGTACTTC.

This clonotype has at least ten counts. The chain employs TRBV12-3 or TRBV12-4 and TRBJ2-2; 9 positions match TRBD1. This CDR3 is 14 amino acids long. V dropped 6 bases and J dropped 6; count of bases not matched to a gene: 5. The CDR3 nucleotides are TGTGCCAGCAGCGGGACAGGGCCGGCCGGGGAGCTGTTTTTT. Amino acids: CASSGTGPAGELFF.

This clonotype was seen repeatedly, ten times or more. The CDR3 DNA follows: TGTGCCAGCAGCTTAAACGGTGAAGCTTTCTTT. As protein: CASSLNGEAFF. V gene TRBV7-6 combines with J gene TRBJ1-1; unclear D gene. CDR1 and CDR2 from the germline V gene are SGHVS and FNYEAQ. The CDR3 runs to 11 residues. Between the trimmed V and J ends, which lost 2 bases and 7 bases, there was a span of 5 bases.

As for this clonotype: A much larger clone differs from this one at a single base, so this may be a read error. The chain carries TRBV5-3 and TRBJ2-7, with 7 positions matching TRBD1. TRBV5-3 is marked as an open reading frame, function uncertain. This CDR3 contains 15 residues. CDR3 sequence: CASSSGQSSPYEQYF. DNA of the CDR3: TGTGCCAGCAGCTCGGGACAGAGTAGCCCCTACGAGCAGTACTTC.

This clonotype was counted between two and nine times. The chain combines TRBV4-3 with TRBJ1-3; D not resolved. The CDR3 contains 15 residues. Per germline, CDR1 LGHNA and CDR2 YSLEER. V dropped 5 bases and J dropped 0 bases, with 11 bases sitting between them. The CDR3 loop reads CASSDGKHSGNTIYF. CDR3 nucleotide sequence: TGCGCCAGCAGCGATGGAAAGCACTCTGGAAACACCATATATTTT.

This clonotype was observed many times. The V and J genes are TRBV20-1 and TRBJ2-1; D ambiguous. Trimming left V 0 bases short and J 12 bases short, with 9 bases between. This CDR3 is built from 11 residues. Per the germline V gene, CDR1 is DFQATT and CDR2 is SNEGSKA (reference sequence). The chain's CDR3 is CSAREVGRQFF. The CDR3 region has the DNA TGCAGTGCTAGAGAGGTAGGGCGGCAGTTCTTC.

As concerns this clonotype: A much bigger clone sits one base away, suggesting this may be a read error. The J gene is TRBJ2-3, the V gene TRBV9; 10 bases agree with TRBD2. CDR1 is SGDLS, CDR2 YYNGEE, per germline. The CDR3 has 15 residues. The CDR3 reads CAGSERGGQGDTQYF. CDR3 nucleotide sequence: TGTGCCGGCAGCGAGCGGGGGGGCCAAGGCGATACGCAGTATTTT. Full variable domain (missing parts from reference TRBV9 and TRBJ2-3): DSGVTQTPKHLITATGQRVTLRCSPRSGDLSVYWYQQSLDQGLQFLIQYYNGEERAKGNILERFSAQQFPDLHSELNLSSLELGDSALYFCAGSERGGQGDTQYFGPGTRLTVL.

This clonotype was picked up many times. The chain combines TRBV9 with TRBJ2-3; D possibly corresponds to TRBD2 (6 bases). Trimming shortened V by 4 bases and J by 6 bases, and 15 bases separated the two germline ends. CDR1 and CDR2 (germline): SGDLS, YYNGEE. The CDR3 length is 14 residues. CDR3 nucleotide sequence: TGTGCCAGCAGCCCGAACTTCGCGGGGGATACGCAGTATTTT. Residues: CASSPNFAGDTQYF.

The sample holds many counts of this clonotype. The gene calls are TRBV4-3 and TRBJ2-3, with 9 bases lining up with TRBD2. V gave up 1 base and J gave up 0 bases; unmatched junction bases: 5. The germline gives CDR1 LGHNA, CDR2 YSLEER. The CDR3 sequence is 17 residues long. CDR3: CASSQGASGTSTDTQYF. The CDR3, as DNA: TGCGCCAGCAGCCAAGGGGCTAGCGGGACTAGCACAGATACGCAGTATTTT.

This clonotype was counted ten times or more. The V and J genes are TRBV7-9 and TRBJ1-4; tentatively, D is TRBD1 (6 bases). The germline CDR1 and CDR2 sequences are SEHNR and FQNEAQ (reference sequence). Trimming took 2 bases from V and 3 from J, leaving 13 bases between them. The CDR3 is made up of 16 amino acids. Written as DNA, the CDR3 is TGTGCCAGCAGCTTACGAACAGGGAAGGCTAATGAAAAACTGTTTTTT. Protein sequence: CASSLRTGKANEKLFF. Filled out from reference TRBV7-9 and TRBJ1-4, the complete variable domain reads DTGVSQNPRHKITKRGQNVTFRCDPISEHNRLYWYRQTLGQGPEFLTYFQNEAQLEKSRLLSDRFSAERPKGSFSTLEIQRTEQGDSAMYLCASSLRTGKANEKLFFGSGTQLSVL.

This clonotype was observed many times. This chain uses TRBV4-3 with TRBJ2-1, with 12 bases fitting TRBD2. CDR3 length equals 16 residues. Per germline, CDR1 LGHNA and CDR2 YSLEER. J gave up 4 bases and V 3 bases, and 4 bases lay outside the gene matches. The CDR3 region has the DNA TGCGCCAGCAGCCAGAGACTAGCGGGGGCATACAATGAGCAGTTCTTC. Translation gives CASSQRLAGAYNEQFF.

At least ten counts were recorded for this clonotype. This sequence joins TRBV5-6 and TRBJ1-5; a weak D match, TRBD1 (5 bases). CDR3 length: 15 residues. V was cut by 4 bases and J by 2 bases, with 13 bases left in between. Per the germline V gene, CDR1 is SGHDT and CDR2 is YYEEEE. CDR3 nucleotides: TGTGCCAGCAGCCATCAGGGCGTAGGCAATCAGCCCCAGCATTTT. Translation gives CASSHQGVGNQPQHF.